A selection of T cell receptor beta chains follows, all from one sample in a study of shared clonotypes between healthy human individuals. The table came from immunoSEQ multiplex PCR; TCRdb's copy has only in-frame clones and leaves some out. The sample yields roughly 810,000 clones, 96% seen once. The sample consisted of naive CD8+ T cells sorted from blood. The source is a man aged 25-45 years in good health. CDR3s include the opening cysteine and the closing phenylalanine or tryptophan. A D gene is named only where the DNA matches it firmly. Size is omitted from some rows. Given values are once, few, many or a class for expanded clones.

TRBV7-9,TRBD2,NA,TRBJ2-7,CASSELRAGGPYEQYF,TGTGCCAGCAGCGAACTAAGGGCGGGAGGGCCATACGAGCAGTACTTC
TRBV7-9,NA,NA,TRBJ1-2,CASSFGTPYGYTF,TGTGCCAGCAGCTTCGGCACACCTTATGGCTACACCTTC
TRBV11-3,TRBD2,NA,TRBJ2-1,CASSLGLALDNEQFF,TGTGCCAGCAGCCTCGGACTAGCCCTCGACAATGAGCAGTTCTTC
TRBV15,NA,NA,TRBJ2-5,CATSNWRDSQGTQYF,TGTGCCACCAGCAACTGGAGGGACAGCCAAGGGACCCAGTACTTC
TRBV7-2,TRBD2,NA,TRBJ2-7,CASSLLSGSYEQYF,TGTGCCAGCAGCTTACTTAGCGGGAGCTACGAGCAGTACTTC
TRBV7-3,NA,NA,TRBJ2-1,CASSEDGSSYNEQFF,TGTGCCAGCAGCGAGGACGGGAGCTCCTACAATGAGCAGTTCTTC
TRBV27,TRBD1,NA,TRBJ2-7,CASSFKSQGEQYF,TGTGCCAGCAGTTTCAAATCACAGGGGGAGCAGTACTTC
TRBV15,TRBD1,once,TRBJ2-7,CATSRDGTVYEQYF,TGTGCCACCAGCAGAGACGGGACAGTCTACGAGCAGTACTTC
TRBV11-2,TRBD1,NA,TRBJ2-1,CASRRTGTSYNEQFF,TGTGCCAGCAGACGGACAGGGACGTCCTACAATGAGCAGTTCTTC
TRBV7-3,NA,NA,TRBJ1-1,CATSREGLNTEAFF,TGTGCCACTTCGAGGGAGGGATTGAACACTGAAGCTTTCTTT
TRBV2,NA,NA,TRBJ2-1,CASRVGRVNNEQFF,TGTGCCAGCAGGGTGGGCAGGGTGAACAATGAGCAGTTCTTC
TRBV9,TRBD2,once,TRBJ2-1,CASSVASSGPTDEQFF,TGTGCCAGCAGCGTCGCATCTAGCGGCCCTACAGATGAGCAGTTCTTC
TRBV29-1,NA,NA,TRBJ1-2,CSGGEVSDLDGGYGYTF,TGCAGCGGGGGGGAGGTATCGGATTTGGACGGTGGCTATGGCTACACCTTC
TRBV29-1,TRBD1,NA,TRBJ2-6,CSVVEFWDRGNSGANVLTF,TGCAGCGTTGTAGAGTTCTGGGACAGGGGAAATTCTGGGGCCAACGTCCTGACTTTC
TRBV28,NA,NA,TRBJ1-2,CASSFLPGAGYGYTF,TGTGCCAGCAGTTTTCTACCAGGAGCGGGCTATGGCTACACCTTC
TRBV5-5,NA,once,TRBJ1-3,CASSLGRGQGNTIYF,TGTGCCAGCAGCTTGGGGAGGGGACAAGGAAACACCATATATTTT
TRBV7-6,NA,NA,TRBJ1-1,CASSQSRGTEAFF,TGTGCCAGCAGCCAGTCGCGTGGGACTGAAGCTTTCTTT
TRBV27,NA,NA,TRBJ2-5,CASSIPRANKETQYF,TGTGCCAGCAGTATCCCCCGAGCCAACAAGGAGACCCAGTACTTC
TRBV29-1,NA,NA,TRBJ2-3,CSVETLDENTDTQYF,TGCAGCGTTGAAACCTTGGACGAGAACACAGATACGCAGTATTTT
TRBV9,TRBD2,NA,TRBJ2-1,CASSPGLAGVYNEQFF,TGTGCCAGCAGCCCCGGACTAGCGGGGGTATACAATGAGCAGTTCTTC
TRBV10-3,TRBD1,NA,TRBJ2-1,CAISESKGQGTKQFF,TGTGCCATCAGTGAGTCTAAGGGACAGGGGACGAAGCAGTTCTTC
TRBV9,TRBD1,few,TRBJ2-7,CASSPRDRVGEQYF,TGTGCCAGCAGCCCACGGGACAGGGTTGGCGAGCAGTACTTC
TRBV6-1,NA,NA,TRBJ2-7,CASSEGESYEQYF,TGTGCCAGCAGTGAAGGGGAATCCTACGAGCAGTACTTC
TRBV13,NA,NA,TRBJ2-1,CASSSPGQGQFF,TGTGCCAGCAGCTCGCCGGGGCAAGGGCAGTTCTTC
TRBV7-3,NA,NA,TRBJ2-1,CASSSEGLRDNEQFF,TGTGCCAGCAGCTCGGAGGGCCTTAGGGACAATGAGCAGTTCTTC
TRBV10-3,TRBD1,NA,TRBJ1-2,CAIWGQGSRFNYGYTF,TGTGCCATCTGGGGACAGGGATCCCGGTTTAACTATGGCTACACCTTC
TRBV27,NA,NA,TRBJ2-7,CASSLFSGSYEQYF,TGTGCCAGCAGTTTATTCAGCGGCTCCTACGAGCAGTACTTC
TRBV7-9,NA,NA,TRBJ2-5,CASSLPVQAGEAQYF,TGTGCCAGCAGCTTACCTGTTCAGGCAGGCGAGGCCCAGTACTTC
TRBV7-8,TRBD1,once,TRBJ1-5,CASSLLGQGGNQPQHF,TGTGCCAGCAGCTTATTGGGACAGGGGGGTAATCAGCCCCAGCATTTT
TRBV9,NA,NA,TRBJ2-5,CASSAAGWQETQYF,TGTGCCAGCAGCGCCGCAGGGTGGCAAGAGACCCAGTACTTC
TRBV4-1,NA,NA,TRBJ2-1,CASSQVRVGNEQFF,TGCGCCAGCAGCCAAGTTCGGGTTGGCAATGAGCAGTTCTTC
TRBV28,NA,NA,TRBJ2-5,CASSFQGTGETQYF,TGTGCCAGCAGTTTTCAGGGGACCGGGGAGACCCAGTACTTC
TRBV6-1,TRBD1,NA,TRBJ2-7,CASSEVPRGPAYEQYF,TGTGCCAGCAGTGAAGTCCCCAGGGGGCCCGCCTACGAGCAGTACTTC
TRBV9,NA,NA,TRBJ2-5,CASSVSTPETQYF,TGTGCCAGCAGCGTAAGTACGCCGGAGACCCAGTACTTC
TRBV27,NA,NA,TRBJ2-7,CASSPAGGSYYEQYF,TGTGCCAGCAGTCCCGCCGGGGGCAGCTACTACGAGCAGTACTTC
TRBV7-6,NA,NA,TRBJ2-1,CASSLLRDGRNEQFF,TGTGCCAGCAGCTTACTCAGAGACGGACGCAATGAGCAGTTCTTC
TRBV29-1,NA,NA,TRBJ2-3,CSVGGQITDTQYF,TGCAGCGTTGGGGGACAAATCACAGATACGCAGTATTTT